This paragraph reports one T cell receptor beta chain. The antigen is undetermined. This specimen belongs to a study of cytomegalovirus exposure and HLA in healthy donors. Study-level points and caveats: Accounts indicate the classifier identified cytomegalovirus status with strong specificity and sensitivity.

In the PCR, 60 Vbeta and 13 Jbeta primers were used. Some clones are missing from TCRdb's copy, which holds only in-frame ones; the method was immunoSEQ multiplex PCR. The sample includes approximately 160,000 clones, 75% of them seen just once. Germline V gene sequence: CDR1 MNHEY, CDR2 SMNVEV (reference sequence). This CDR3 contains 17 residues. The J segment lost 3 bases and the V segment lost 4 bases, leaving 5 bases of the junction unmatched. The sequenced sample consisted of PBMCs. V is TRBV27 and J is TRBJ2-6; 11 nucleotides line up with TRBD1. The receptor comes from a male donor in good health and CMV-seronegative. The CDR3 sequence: CASSYGQGALGANVLTF. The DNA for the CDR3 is TGTGCCAGCAGTTATGGACAGGGGGCGCTTGGGGCCAACGTCCTGACTTTC. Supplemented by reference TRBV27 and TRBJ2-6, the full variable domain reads EAQVTQNPRYLITVTGKKLTVTCSQNMNHEYMSWYRQDPGLGLRQIYYSMNVEVTDKGDVPEGYKVSRKEKRNFPLILESPSPNQTSLYFCASSYGQGALGANVLTFGAGSRLTVL.